This T cell receptor (beta chain) originates from a study of PD-L1 blockade in urothelial cancer. Whole-study context: Men with urothelial cancer arising in the bladder made up about 90% of the roughly 29 patients.

This clone turned up a few times. The antigen remains unidentified. The assay was immunoSEQ multiplex PCR, and TCRdb's table has in-frame clones only and misses some. The data show around 63,000 clones, roughly 81% seen once. Indicated time point: pretreatment peripheral blood. The CDR3 spans 15 residues. V was pared by 6 bases and J by 0 bases, with 14 bases between. CDR1 is SNHLY and CDR2 is FYNNEI in the germline V gene. The study, taken as a whole, reports: Pretreatment TCR clonality in blood, when below the median, was predictive of better survival.

This clonotype was sampled from a man in his sixties or seventies with urothelial cancer. The sequencing here drew on PBMCs, taken around atezolizumab (anti-PD-L1) treatment. The rearrangement links TRBV2 to TRBJ1-1, with no clear D. CDR3 nucleotide sequence: TGTGCCAGCAGCTACGTACCGGTCATGAACACTGAAGCTTTCTTT. Translated: CASSYVPVMNTEAFF.